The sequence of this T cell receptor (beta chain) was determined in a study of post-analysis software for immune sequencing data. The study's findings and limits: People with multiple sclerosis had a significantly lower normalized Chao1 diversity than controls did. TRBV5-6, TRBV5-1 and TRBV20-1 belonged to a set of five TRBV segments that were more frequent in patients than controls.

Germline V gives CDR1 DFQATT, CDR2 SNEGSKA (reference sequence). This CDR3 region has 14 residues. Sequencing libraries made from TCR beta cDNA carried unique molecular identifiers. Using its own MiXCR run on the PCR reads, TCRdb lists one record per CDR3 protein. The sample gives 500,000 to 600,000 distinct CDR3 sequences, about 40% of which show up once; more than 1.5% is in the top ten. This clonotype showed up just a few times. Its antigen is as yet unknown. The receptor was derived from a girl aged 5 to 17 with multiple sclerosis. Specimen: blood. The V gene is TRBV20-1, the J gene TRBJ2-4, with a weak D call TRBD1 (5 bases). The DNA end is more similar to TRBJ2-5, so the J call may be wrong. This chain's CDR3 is CSLQVEQHQETQYF. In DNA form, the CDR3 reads TGCAGCCTACAGGTGGAACAGCACCAAGAGACCCAGTACTTC.